This T cell receptor (beta chain) was obtained from a study of identical twins. CDR1 is LGHDT, CDR2 YNNKEL, per germline (reference sequence). The V and J ends lost 1 base and 3 bases respectively, with 10 bases between them. The CDR3 has 14 residues. Each CDR3 protein is one row after TCRdb ran MiXCR on the 5' RACE reads. The sample lists roughly 250,000 distinct CDR3 sequences; over 12% were seen once. The receptor was isolated from a woman aged 18-35 years in good health. The chain has TRBV3-1 and TRBJ2-7; D gene ambiguous. The material sequenced was memory (CD45RO+) T cells sorted from blood. CDR3 amino acids: CASSQADGYYEQYF. CDR3 nucleotides: TGTGCCAGCAGCCAAGCCGACGGATACTACGAGCAGTACTTC.